This TCR beta chain comes out of a study of T cell responses to AZD1222 COVID-19 vaccine. Notes on the study in general: Baseline serostatus was positive in only a handful of AZD1222 recipients.

Some clones are missing from TCRdb's copy, which holds only in-frame ones; the method was immunoSEQ multiplex PCR. This table holds about 120,000 clones, roughly 91% found once. Remarks on this clone: Its cognate antigen is unknown.

Second doses at about 4 or about 12 weeks were pooled. The specimen comprised peripheral blood, sampled 28 days after the second AZD1222 dose. This sequence was found in an adult who received the AZD1222 COVID-19 vaccine.

The CDR3, as DNA: TGTGCCAGCATCGGACAAACTTCTGGAAACACCATATATTTT. It codes for CASIGQTSGNTIYF. This rearrangement joins TRBV6-5 to TRBJ1-3; tentatively, D is TRBD1 (5 bases). The CDR3 has 14 residues. Germline V gives CDR1 MNHEY, CDR2 SVGAGI. The germline V and J ends were trimmed by 7 bases and 1 base, with 11 bases remaining between them.